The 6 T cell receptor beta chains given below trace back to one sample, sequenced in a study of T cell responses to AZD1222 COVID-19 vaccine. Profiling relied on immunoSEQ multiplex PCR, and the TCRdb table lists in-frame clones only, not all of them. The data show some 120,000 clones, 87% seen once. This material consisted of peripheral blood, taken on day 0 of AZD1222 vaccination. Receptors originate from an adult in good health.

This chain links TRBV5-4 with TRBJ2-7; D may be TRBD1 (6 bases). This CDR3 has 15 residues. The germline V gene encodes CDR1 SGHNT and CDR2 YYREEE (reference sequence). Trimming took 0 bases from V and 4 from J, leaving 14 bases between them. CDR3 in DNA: TGTGCCAGCAGCTTGGGTCCGGACAGAAGTTACGAGCAGTACTTC. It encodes CASSLGPDRSYEQYF.

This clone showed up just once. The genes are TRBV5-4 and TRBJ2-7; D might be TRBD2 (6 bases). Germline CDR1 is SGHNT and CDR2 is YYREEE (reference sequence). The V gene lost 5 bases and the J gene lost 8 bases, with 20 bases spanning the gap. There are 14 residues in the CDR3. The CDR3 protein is CASSVSGGMIQQYF. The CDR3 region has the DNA TGTGCCAGCAGTGTTAGCGGTGGGATGATCCAGCAGTACTTC.

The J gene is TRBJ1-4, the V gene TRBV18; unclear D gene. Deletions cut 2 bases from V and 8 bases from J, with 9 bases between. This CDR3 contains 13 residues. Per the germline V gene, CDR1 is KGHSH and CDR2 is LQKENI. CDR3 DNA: TGTGCCAGCTCACCATTGGAGGCAGAAAAACTGTTTTTT. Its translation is CASSPLEAEKLFF. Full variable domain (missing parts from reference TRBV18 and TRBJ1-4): NAGVMQNPRHLVRRRGQEARLRCSPMKGHSHVYWYRQLPEEGLKFMVYLQKENIIDESGMPKERFSAEFPKEGPSILRIQQVVRGDSAAYFCASSPLEAEKLFFGSGTQLSVL.

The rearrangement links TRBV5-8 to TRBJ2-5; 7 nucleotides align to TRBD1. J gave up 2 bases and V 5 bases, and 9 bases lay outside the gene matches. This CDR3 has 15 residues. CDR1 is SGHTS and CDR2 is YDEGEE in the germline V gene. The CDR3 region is CASRLLTGVQETQYF. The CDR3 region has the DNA TGTGCCAGCAGACTACTTACAGGGGTACAAGAGACCCAGTACTTC.

The CDR3 region is CASSSLGANYGYTF. In DNA, the CDR3 is TGTGCCAGCAGCTCCTTGGGGGCTAACTATGGCTACACCTTC. The chain couples TRBV11-2 to TRBJ1-2; perhaps TRBD1 as D (5 bases). The CDR3 length is 14 residues. V was shortened by 4 bases and J by 0 bases, with 9 bases between the two germline ends. Germline-derived CDR1 and CDR2 are SGHAT and FQNNGV. The complete variable domain, with remaining parts taken from reference TRBV11-2 and TRBJ1-2, reads EAGVAQSPRYKIIEKRQSVAFWCNPISGHATLYWYQQILGQGPKLLIQFQNNGVVDDSQLPKDRFSAERLKGVDSTLKIQPAKLEDSAVYLCASSSLGANYGYTFGSGTRLTVV.

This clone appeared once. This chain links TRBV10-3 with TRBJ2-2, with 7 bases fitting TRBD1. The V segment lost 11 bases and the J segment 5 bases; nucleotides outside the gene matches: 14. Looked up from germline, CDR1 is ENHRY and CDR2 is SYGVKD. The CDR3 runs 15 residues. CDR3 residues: CASRPGTELTGELFF. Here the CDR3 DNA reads TGTGCCTCACGACCAGGGACAGAACTGACCGGGGAGCTGTTTTTT.